This TCR beta chain came from a study of cytomegalovirus exposure and HLA in healthy donors. J lost 5 bases, V lost 5 bases, and 12 bases had no gene match. The CDR3 sequence is 15 residues long. The V gene's germline CDR1 is MNHNY and CDR2 SVGAGI (reference sequence). PCR involved 60 Vbeta and 13 Jbeta primers. Sequencing used immunoSEQ multiplex PCR; TCRdb keeps in-frame clones, though not all of them. The sample records under 110,000 clones, roughly four fifths being singletons. The TCR sequence derives from a man aged 50-60 years in good health and CMV-seronegative. Sequenced material: PBMCs. The chain uses TRBV6-6 and TRBJ2-7; TRBD2 matches at 7 bases. CDR3 nucleotides: TGTGCCAGCAGTCGCACTAGCGATCTCCCCGACGAGCAGTACTTC. Protein product: CASSRTSDLPDEQYF.